The 27 T cell receptor beta chains reported below all come from one sample, sequenced in a study of CD4 and CD8 cells across lung adenocarcinoma regions. Each CDR3 protein gets one entry after TCRdb re-called the PCR reads with MiXCR. This table has approximately 19,000 distinct CDR3 sequences, under 70% appearing once. The sample consisted of CD8+ T cells from the center of a lung tumor. The receptor set was obtained from a female donor with lung adenocarcinoma. The CD4 and CD8 labels of this study may be unreliable.

Worth noting for this clonotype: At one end the junction does not follow the germline gene, possibly because of a read error. This chain connects TRBV5-4 to TRBJ2-1; TRBD1 matches at 7 bases. CDR3 length: 11 residues. Looked up from germline, CDR1 is SGHNT and CDR2 is YYREEE (reference sequence). The CDR3 is CASSSQGVAYF. CDR3 bases: TGTGCCAGCAGCTCGCAGGGGGTTGCGTACTTC.

This clonotype was found many times. The chain combines TRBV5-6 with TRBJ2-1, with D maybe TRBD1 (5 bases). Germline V gene lookup returns CDR1 SGHDT and CDR2 YYEEEE. V was shortened by 2 bases and J by 0 bases, with 9 bases between the two germline ends. This CDR3 is built from 15 residues. The CDR3 is CASSFTGSSYNEQFF. CDR3 sequence (DNA): TGTGCCAGCAGCTTCACAGGTAGCTCCTACAATGAGCAGTTCTTC.

This clonotype appeared many times. CDR3: CASYSLAGGGGNTQYF. The CDR3 DNA reads TGTGCCAGCTATTCCCTAGCGGGAGGAGGGGGAAATACGCAGTATTTT. The chain recombines TRBV27 with TRBJ2-3; the match to TRBD2 covers 11 bases. This CDR3 spans 16 amino acids. In germline, CDR1 is MNHEY, CDR2 SMNVEV (reference sequence). The V segment lost 8 bases and the J segment 7 bases; nucleotides outside the gene matches: 14.

This clonotype was detected ten times or more. DNA of the CDR3: TGTGCCAGCAGTTTCACGGACGGCACCTACGAGCAGTACTTC. Residues: CASSFTDGTYEQYF. The chain employs TRBV12-3 or TRBV12-4 and TRBJ2-5; unclear D gene. The J call may be incorrect, as the DNA end agrees better with TRBJ2-7. The CDR3 spans 14 residues.

On this clonotype: One end of the junction is discordant with germline, which a read error may explain. The J gene is TRBJ2-3, the V gene TRBV10-1, with a possible D match to TRBD1 (7 bases). The CDR3 runs 14 residues. Germline V gene lookup returns CDR1 WNHNN and CDR2 SYGVQD (reference sequence). CDR3 nucleotide sequence: TGCCGCGGCAGGGGGGTGAGAGCCAAAGATACGCAGTATTTC. Translating it yields CRGRGVRAKDTQYF.

This clonotype was seen once. Compared with germline, one end of the junction differs, possibly owing to a read error. The chain has TRBV27 and TRBJ2-3; D is perhaps TRBD1 or TRBD2 (5 bases each). The CDR3 is 16 amino acids. Germline-derived CDR1 and CDR2 are MNHEY and SMNVEV (reference sequence). CDR3 nucleotide sequence: TGTGCCAGCAGTGTCTCGGGGCGGTGTGCCAAAGATACGCAGTACTTT. The encoded protein is CASSVSGRCAKDTQYF.

The V gene is TRBV6-5, the J gene TRBJ2-1; perhaps TRBD1 as D (6 bases). The DNA end favors TRBJ2-7, so the J call may be wrong. Germline V gene lookup returns CDR1 MNHEY and CDR2 SVGAGI. The CDR3 contains 15 residues. As DNA, the CDR3 is TGTGCCAGCAGTTTTGAGGATCAGGGGTTTTACGAGCAGTACGTC. It encodes CASSFEDQGFYEQYV.

The rearrangement uses TRBV7-2 and TRBJ1-1; TRBD1 is a possible D gene (6 bases). Looked up from germline, CDR1 is SGHTA and CDR2 is FQGNSA. Trimming cost V 5 bases and J 8 bases, with 15 bases left between them. The CDR3 is made up of 13 amino acids. CDR3 sequence reads: CASSPGQWLEAFF. The CDR3 nucleotides read TGTGCCAGCAGCCCAGGACAGTGGCTCGAAGCTTTCTTT. Based on the CDR3 plus reference TRBV7-2 and TRBJ1-1, the full variable domain is GAGVSQSPSNKVTEKGKDVELRCDPISGHTALYWYRQSLGQGLEFLIYFQGNSAPDKSGLPSDRFSAERTGGSVSTLTIQRTQQEDSAVYLCASSPGQWLEAFFGQGTRLTVV.

Relative to its sample, this clonotype is medium-sized. This sequence joins TRBV27 and TRBJ2-6, with 9 bases aligning to TRBD2. After removal of 6 bases from V and 0 bases from J, the junction contained 6 bases not matched to a gene. The CDR3 has 17 residues. The germline CDR1 and CDR2 sequences are MNHEY and SMNVEV (reference sequence). The CDR3 sequence: CASSNIAGVSGANVLTF. The DNA for the CDR3 is TGTGCCAGCAGCAACATAGCGGGGGTCTCTGGGGCCAACGTCCTGACTTTC.

With respect to this clonotype: A read error may produce the germline difference seen at one junction end. This chain connects TRBV7-2 to TRBJ2-2; 10 positions agree with TRBD2. Germline CDR1 reads SGHTA; CDR2 reads FQGNSA. CDR3 length equals 15 residues. CDR3 in DNA: TGTGCCCGCAGAGGACTAGCGGCGAGCACCGGTGCGCAGTTTTTT. Its protein is CARRGLAASTGAQFF.

The J gene is TRBJ2-1, the V gene TRBV5-1, with no clear D. The CDR3 spans 15 residues. CDR1 SGHRS and CDR2 YFSETQ come from the germline V gene. The V gene lost 4 bases and the J gene lost 8 bases, with 19 bases spanning the gap. The CDR3 DNA follows: TGCGCCAGCAGCCCCGGACGTAGTGGTGTCCATGAGCAGTTCTTC. Encoded protein: CASSPGRSGVHEQFF.

The chain recombines TRBV6-5 with TRBJ1-3, with D unclear. Trimming stripped 9 bases from V and 10 bases from J, with 10 bases between. This CDR3 comprises 10 residues. Looked up from germline, CDR1 is MNHEY and CDR2 is SVGAGI. The CDR3 region has the DNA TGTGCCAGTGGTTCTCGGACCATATATTTT. Encoded protein: CASGSRTIYF.

The V and J genes are TRBV11-3 and TRBJ2-4, with D perhaps TRBD2 (5 bases). The CDR3 extends over 13 amino acids. Looked up from germline, CDR1 is SGHNT and CDR2 is YENEEA. The CDR3 here is CVTGLGAKNTQYF. For the CDR3, the DNA is TGTGTCACGGGCCTGGGAGCCAAAAATACGCAGTACTTC.

The chain uses TRBV20-1 and TRBJ2-4; TRBD2 matches 11 bases. The CDR3 has 16 residues. The germline V gene encodes CDR1 DFQATT and CDR2 SNEGSKA (reference sequence). V dropped 0 bases and J dropped 8; count of bases not matched to a gene: 9. The CDR3 here is CSARDLLAGDSDIQYF. DNA for the CDR3: TGCAGTGCTAGAGATCTACTAGCGGGAGATTCGGACATTCAGTACTTC.

This clonotype came up many times. This chain uses TRBV12-3 or TRBV12-4 with TRBJ1-1, with TRBD1 matching over 7 bases. The CDR3 extends over 14 amino acids. Trimming took 6 bases from V and 4 from J; bases not matched to a gene: 8. CDR3 in DNA: TGTGCCAGCAGGGTAACAGGGGTTCGCACTGAAGCTTTCTTT. Its protein is CASRVTGVRTEAFF.

This clonotype qualifies as medium-sized. The rearrangement links TRBV6-1 to TRBJ2-2, with D unresolved. This CDR3 spans 15 amino acids. V shed 6 bases and J shed 2 bases, with 13 bases lying between them. Per germline, CDR1 MNHNS and CDR2 SASEGT. This chain's CDR3 is CASRDPQRNTGELFF. DNA for the CDR3: TGTGCCAGCAGGGACCCCCAGAGAAACACCGGGGAGCTGTTTTTT.

This clonotype was picked up a small number of times. The chain employs TRBV7-2 and TRBJ2-5; D unclear. The ends were cut back, 5 bases at V and 5 bases at J, with 15 bases in the middle. This CDR3 comprises 14 residues. Per the germline V gene, CDR1 is SGHTA and CDR2 is FQGNSA. CDR3 in amino acids: CASSPYLNAETQYF. The DNA of the CDR3 is TGTGCCAGCAGCCCATACCTCAACGCGGAGACCCAGTACTTC.

This clonotype was recorded at least ten times. The chain carries TRBV10-1 and TRBJ1-4, with TRBD1 as a possible D gene (5 bases). The germline V gene has CDR1 WNHNN and CDR2 SYGVQD (reference sequence). The V end lost 6 bases, the J end lost 7 bases, and 12 bases lay between the germline ends. The CDR3 sequence is 13 residues long. In DNA form, the CDR3 reads TGCGCCAGCAGCCGGGACCTGCGTGAAAAACTGTTTTTT. Encoded protein: CASSRDLREKLFF.

This clonotype was counted only a few times. The chain has TRBV27 and TRBJ2-3; D remains ambiguous. Matching the DNA end better, TRBJ2-7 makes the J call doubtful. Germline V lookup: CDR1 MNHEY, CDR2 SMNVEV (reference sequence). The CDR3 spans 11 residues. The CDR3 nucleotides read TGTGCCAGCGGTCCTCCAAATATGCAGTACTTC. Translation: CASGPPNMQYF.

Turning to this clonotype: A junction boundary mismatches the germline segment, possibly from a read error. The V call is TRBV10-1, the J call TRBJ2-6; D tentatively fits TRBD1 or TRBD2 (5 bases each). The CDR3 sequence is 14 residues long. The germline V gene has CDR1 WNHNN and CDR2 SYGVQD (reference sequence). For the CDR3, the DNA is TGCGCCAGCAGTTTGGCGGTACGATCCAGGGAGCAGTACTTT. Its protein product is CASSLAVRSREQYF.

This clonotype appeared a few times. The V gene is TRBV10-3, the J gene TRBJ2-1; D is ambiguous. The end of the DNA is better explained by TRBJ2-5, so the J call may be wrong. CDR1 is ENHRY, CDR2 SYGVKD, per germline. There are 12 residues in the CDR3. CDR3 sequence: CAVKGQLETQYF. CDR3 bases: TGTGCCGTCAAAGGGCAGCTAGAGACCCAGTACTTC.

This sequence joins TRBV10-1 and TRBJ2-3; D possibly matches TRBD1 or TRBD2 (5 bases each). The last part of the DNA fits TRBJ2-5 better; the J call may be wrong. Germline CDR1 reads WNHNN; CDR2 reads SYGVQD (reference sequence). The CDR3 consists of 15 residues. The CDR3 sequence: CASSEGTGNQETQYF. In nucleotides, the CDR3 is TGCGCCAGCAGTGAGGGGACCGGGAACCAAGAGACCCAGTACTTC.

The chain is built from TRBV7-2 and TRBJ2-3; 8 nucleotides match TRBD2. Germline loops: CDR1 SGHTA, CDR2 FQGNSA. This CDR3 region has 15 residues. V gave up 4 bases and J gave up 2 bases; unmatched junction bases: 5. The DNA of the CDR3 is TGTGCCAGCAGCTCATCAGCGGGAGTCACAGATACGCAGTATTTT. Residues: CASSSSAGVTDTQYF. Variable domain in full (rest from reference TRBV7-2 and TRBJ2-3): GAGVSQSPSNKVTEKGKDVELRCDPISGHTALYWYRQSLGQGLEFLIYFQGNSAPDKSGLPSDRFSAERTGGSVSTLTIQRTQQEDSAVYLCASSSSAGVTDTQYFGPGTRLTVL.

This clonotype was seen a few times. V usage is TRBV5-1 and J usage is TRBJ1-3; no definite D call. V lost 0 bases, J lost 0 bases, and 7 bases lay in between. The CDR3 covers 15 residues. Germline loops: CDR1 SGHRS, CDR2 YFSETQ. CDR3 residues: CASSLGQSSGNTIYF. The CDR3 DNA reads as TGCGCCAGCAGCTTGGGGCAGAGCTCTGGAAACACCATATATTTT. The complete variable domain, with remaining parts taken from reference TRBV5-1 and TRBJ1-3, reads KAGVTQTPRYLIKTRGQQVTLSCSPISGHRSVSWYQQTPGQGLQFLFEYFSETQRNKGNFPGRFSGRQFSNSRSEMNVSTLELGDSALYLCASSLGQSSGNTIYFGEGSWLTVV.

The rearrangement joins TRBV5-1 to TRBJ1-2, with D unclear. The CDR3 runs to 14 residues. The germline V gene encodes CDR1 SGHRS and CDR2 YFSETQ. V was shortened by 0 bases and J by 4 bases, with 10 bases between the two germline ends. CDR3 loop: CASSLGFGFYGYTF. Here the CDR3 DNA reads TGCGCCAGCAGCTTGGGTTTTGGGTTCTATGGCTACACCTTC. The whole variable domain, remainder taken from reference TRBV5-1 and TRBJ1-2, is KAGVTQTPRYLIKTRGQQVTLSCSPISGHRSVSWYQQTPGQGLQFLFEYFSETQRNKGNFPGRFSGRQFSNSRSEMNVSTLELGDSALYLCASSLGFGFYGYTFGSGTRLTVV.

This chain connects TRBV20-1 to TRBJ2-5; D may correspond to TRBD1 or TRBD2 (6 bases each). In germline, CDR1 is DFQATT, CDR2 SNEGSKA (reference sequence). The CDR3 is 15 amino acids. The ends were cut back, 6 bases at V and 4 bases at J, with 21 bases in the middle. This chain's CDR3 is CSAADGGKGTETQYF. The CDR3 nucleotides are TGCAGTGCGGCCGACGGGGGCAAAGGAACAGAGACCCAGTACTTC.

This clonotype is deemed medium-sized. The chain carries TRBV6-1 and TRBJ2-2; D call uncertain. With 7 bases removed from V and 0 bases from J, the gap between germline ends came to 9 bases. Per germline, CDR1 MNHNS and CDR2 SASEGT. The CDR3 is 14 residues long. The CDR3 nucleotides read TGTGCCAGCAAAACGGAATCGAACACCGGGGAGCTGTTTTTT. Translation: CASKTESNTGELFF.